Listed below are T cell receptor beta chains from one sample, sequenced in a study of monozygotic twins with inflammatory bowel disease. One entry per CDR3 protein, without DNA, is what TCRdb gives after re-calling the 5' RACE reads. The sample holds about 450,000 distinct CDR3 sequences. Specimen: blood. The receptors were gathered from a human donor with ulcerative colitis or Crohn's disease, or a healthy co-twin of an affected twin (not recorded which). Each CDR3 is given with its conserved first and last residue. The order of the fields is V gene, J gene, CDR3 protein.

>TRBV12-3/TRBV12-4|TRBJ1-4
CASSLGHEILFF
>TRBV3-1|TRBJ1-3
CASSHNTGTAGNTIYF
>TRBV12-3/TRBV12-4|TRBJ1-1
CASSPPGLIGAEAFF
>TRBV15|TRBJ2-7
CATSTLRGGPYEQYF
>TRBV10-3|TRBJ2-7
CAIRVGTGINEQYF
>TRBV12-3/TRBV12-4|TRBJ2-6
CASSTRDTSSGANVLTF
>TRBV10-2|TRBJ2-1
CASSVGLNYNEQFF
>TRBV10-3|TRBJ1-1
CAISESGRDEAFF
>TRBV19|TRBJ2-3
CASRAGQGRADTQYF
>TRBV28|TRBJ2-7
CASGQGASEQYF
>TRBV6-5|TRBJ2-7
CASSYYSGTTAYEQYF
>TRBV20-1|TRBJ2-3
CSALQGTDTQYF
>TRBV7-9|TRBJ1-2
CASRPTGDNYGYTF
>TRBV12-3/TRBV12-4|TRBJ2-3
CASSPPTSSDTQYF
>TRBV27|TRBJ1-1
CASSPRQGASTEAFF
>TRBV29-1|TRBJ1-2
CSVIRRDRGFGYTF
>TRBV7-9|TRBJ2-3
CASIIRGQGDTQYF
>TRBV5-3|TRBJ2-1
CAILAGLYNEQFF
>TRBV28|TRBJ2-1
CASSPLEFYNEQFF
>TRBV5-3|TRBJ2-1
CARPPGLRYSYNEQFF
>TRBV20-1|TRBJ2-7
CSASRLSEQYF
>TRBV10-3|TRBJ2-7
CAIATGPPYEQYF
>TRBV5-6|TRBJ1-1
CASRTGGLGMNTEAFF
>TRBV20-1|TRBJ1-2
CSAIQQGTRDYGYTF
>TRBV7-3|TRBJ2-3
CASSWGGSTDTQYF
>TRBV3-1|TRBJ1-1
CASHRQGLYTEAFF
>TRBV6-2/TRBV6-3|TRBJ2-3
CASSTLSPEWASERTSTDTQYF
>TRBV6-1|TRBJ2-6
CASSEDNRRSSGANVLTF
>TRBV19|TRBJ1-2
CASSTDRGGYTF
>TRBV24-1|TRBJ2-3
CATSDPTGPRDTQYF
>TRBV6-5|TRBJ1-4
CASSYEPGEKLFF
>TRBV12-3/TRBV12-4|TRBJ1-6
CASSLRELSSPLHF
>TRBV6-1|TRBJ1-1
CASILDRPGTEAFF
>TRBV2|TRBJ1-6
CASSIQGTANNSPLHF
>TRBV5-1|TRBJ2-2
CASSLGQPRGELFF
>TRBV27|TRBJ1-5
CASRAQGAPRPQHF
>TRBV5-1|TRBJ2-3
CASSSRRTGLDTQYF
>TRBV7-9|TRBJ2-7
CASSQSSWGKVEQYF
>TRBV3-1|TRBJ2-7
CASSRSLGSGSTYEQYF
>TRBV4-2|TRBJ1-4
CASSPERVNEKLFF
>TRBV6-5|TRBJ1-1
CASSYSSKWGNEAFF
>TRBV4-2|TRBJ2-3
CASSQEPSGSSPGTDTQYF
>TRBV7-8|TRBJ2-1
CASSPRTSGGALEFF
>TRBV20-1|TRBJ2-3
CSARPWTSGPSTDTQYF